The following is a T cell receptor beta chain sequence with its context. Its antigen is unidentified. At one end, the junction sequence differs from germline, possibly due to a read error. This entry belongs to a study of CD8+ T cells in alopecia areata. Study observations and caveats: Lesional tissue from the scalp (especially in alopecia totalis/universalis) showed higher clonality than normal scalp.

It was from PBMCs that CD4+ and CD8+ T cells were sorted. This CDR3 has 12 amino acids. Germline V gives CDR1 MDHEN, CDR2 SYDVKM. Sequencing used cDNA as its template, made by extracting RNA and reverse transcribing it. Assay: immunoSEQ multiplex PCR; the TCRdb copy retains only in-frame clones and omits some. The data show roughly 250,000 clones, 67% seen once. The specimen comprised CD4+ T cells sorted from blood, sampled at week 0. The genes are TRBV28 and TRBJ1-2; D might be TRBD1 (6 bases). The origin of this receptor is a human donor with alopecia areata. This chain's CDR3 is CASSSSTGRPIF. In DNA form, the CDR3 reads TGTGCCAGCAGTTCCTCGACAGGCCGACCCATCTTC.